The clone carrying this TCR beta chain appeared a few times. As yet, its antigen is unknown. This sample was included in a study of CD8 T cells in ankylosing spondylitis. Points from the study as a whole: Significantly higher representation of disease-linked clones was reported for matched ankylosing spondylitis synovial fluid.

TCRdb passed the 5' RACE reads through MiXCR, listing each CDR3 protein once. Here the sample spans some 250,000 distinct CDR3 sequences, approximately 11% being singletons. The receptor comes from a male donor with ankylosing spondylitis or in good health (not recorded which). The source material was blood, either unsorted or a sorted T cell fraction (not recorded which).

This CDR3 is CASSYGGEQETQYF. In DNA form, the CDR3 reads TGTGCCAGCAGTTACGGGGGGGAGCAAGAGACCCAGTACTTC. The V gene is TRBV6-5, the J gene TRBJ2-5; 7 bases are shared with TRBD2. This CDR3 has 14 amino acids. Germline assignment: CDR1 MNHEY and CDR2 SVGAGI. Trimming took 2 bases from V and 2 from J; bases not matched to a gene: 2.